This T cell receptor (beta chain) originates from a study of shared clonotypes between healthy human individuals. Study-wide context: Sampling drew on donors who were a couple of women and three men aged 18 to 49. Study outcomes and limitations: Non-shared clonotypes showed lower generation probabilities than clonotypes common to all four donors.

With respect to this clone: Antigen: not known.

Naive CD45RA+ and memory CD45RA-negative subsets were split from CD4+ cells. CDR1 is MNHEY and CDR2 is SMNVEV in the germline V gene (reference sequence). Trimming removed 5 bases from V and 3 bases from J, with 17 bases in between. CDR3 size: 15 residues. Method: immunoSEQ multiplex PCR; TCRdb's copy keeps in-frame clones and lacks some. The sample lists about 2.3 million clones, 93% occurring once. V is TRBV27 and J is TRBJ2-7, with D perhaps matching TRBD1 or TRBD2 (5 bases each). The TCR was taken from a man between 18 and 29 years old in good health. Some clones in this sample may be carry-over from other donors' samples. The sequenced material came from naive CD4+ T cells from PBMCs. Subset defined: CD45RA+ positively selected. CDR3 bases: TGTGCCAGCAGTCCCGCCGGGACGGCAGTCTACGAGCAGTACTTC. Protein product: CASSPAGTAVYEQYF.